The rows below give T cell receptor beta chains drawn from one sample of a study of cytomegalovirus exposure and HLA in healthy donors. Here immunoSEQ multiplex PCR was the method, and the copy in TCRdb shows in-frame clones only, minus some. The sample has a few hundred thousand clones; 86% are singletons. The sequencing input was PBMCs. The receptors were gathered from a young woman in good health and CMV-seronegative. Both conserved end residues are part of each CDR3. D genes are given only for firm matches. Clone size is not always given. Where it is, it says once, few, many or a class for expanded clones.

>.|14|TRBV19|TRBJ1-6|.
TGTGCCAGTAGTATACAGGGCGTTGATTCACCCCTCCACTTT
CASSIQGVDSPLHF
>once|14|TRBV7-9|TRBJ1-2|.
TGTGCCAGCACCCTCGAGGGTCCTAACTATGGCTACACCTTC
CASTLEGPNYGYTF
>.|16|TRBV27|TRBJ1-2|TRBD1
TGTGCCAGCAGTTTATATGGGCAGGGGGTTATCTATGGCTACACCTTC
CASSLYGQGVIYGYTF
>.|13|TRBV19|TRBJ1-2|.
TGTGCCAGTCCTCCTCGGAGTATTCATGGCTACACCTTC
CASPPRSIHGYTF
>once|17|TRBV4-2|TRBJ2-1|TRBD2
TGTGCCAGCAGCCAAGCGGTTGGACTAGCGGGAGGGAATGAGCAGTTCTTC
CASSQAVGLAGGNEQFF
>.|15|TRBV6-5|TRBJ1-1|TRBD1
TGTGCCAGTGGGGCGGGACAGCACATGAACACTGAAGCTTTCTTT
CASGAGQHMNTEAFF
>.|15|TRBV6-1|TRBJ1-4|TRBD1
TGTGCCAGCAGTGACTTCGGACAGGGGCAAGAAAAACTGTTTTTT
CASSDFGQGQEKLFF
>.|15|TRBV14|TRBJ1-1|.
TGTGCCAGCAGCTTCCGGACATCATTGAACACTGAAGCTTTCTTT
CASSFRTSLNTEAFF
>.|10|TRBV28|TRBJ2-1|.
TGTGCCAGCAGTTATGCGGAGCAGTTCTTC
CASSYAEQFF
>.|15|TRBV6-1|TRBJ1-1|.
TGTGCCAGCAGCTTGTCGCGGGCCAAGAACACTGAAGCTTTCTTT
CASSLSRAKNTEAFF
>.|12|TRBV27|TRBJ2-1|.
TGTGCCAGCAGTTTCCCGGCGGGGGAGCAGTTCTTC
CASSFPAGEQFF
>once|14|TRBV10-3|TRBJ1-2|TRBD1
TGTGCCATCAACCAGGGACAGGGAAGCTATGGCTACACCTTC
CAINQGQGSYGYTF
>few|15|TRBV4-1|TRBJ2-5|TRBD2
TGCGCCAGCAGCCAAGTAGGCAGCGGGAGAGAGACCCAGTACTTC
CASSQVGSGRETQYF
>.|15|TRBV14|TRBJ1-2|TRBD1
TGTGCCAGCAGCCGTGCAAGGACAGGGGGCTCTGGCTACACCTTC
CASSRARTGGSGYTF
>.|16|TRBV5-1|TRBJ1-2|.
TGCGCCAGCAGCTTGGATCTGGGCGGGAGAAACTATGGCTACACCTTC
CASSLDLGGRNYGYTF
>.|15|TRBV11-3|TRBJ1-1|.
TGTGCCAGCAGCTTAGATCGGAGCATTAACACTGAAGCTTTCTTT
CASSLDRSINTEAFF
>.|17|TRBV5-1|TRBJ1-2|.
TGCGCCAGCAGCTTGGAATCTGGTGGGCGTTCACACTATGGCTACACCTTC
CASSLESGGRSHYGYTF
>.|16|TRBV5-5|TRBJ1-4|TRBD1
TGTGCCAGCAGCTTGGGTCGGACAGGGGGTAGGGAAAAACTGTTTTTT
CASSLGRTGGREKLFF
>.|15|TRBV27|TRBJ2-4|TRBD1
TGTGCCAGCAGTTTCACCTATCCGACAGGGCACATTCAGTACTTC
CASSFTYPTGHIQYF
>.|14|TRBV6-6|TRBJ2-1|TRBD2
TGTGCCAGCCGTGGACTAGCGGGTTACAATGAGCAGTTCTTC
CASRGLAGYNEQFF
>.|16|TRBV18|TRBJ2-2|.
TGTGCCAGCTCACCCCCACTGAGGGTGGGCACCGGGGAGCTGTTTTTT
CASSPPLRVGTGELFF
>.|18|TRBV5-1|TRBJ2-6|TRBD1
TGCGCCAGCAGCCCCGGGACAGGGATTCGCTCTGGGGCCAACGTCCTGACTTTC
CASSPGTGIRSGANVLTF
>.|15|TRBV6-1|TRBJ1-2|TRBD1
TGTGCCAGCAGTGCTCGGACAGGGGTGGACTATGGCTACACCTTC
CASSARTGVDYGYTF
>.|14|TRBV6-5|TRBJ1-1|.
TGTGCCAGCACCCCACAGGGACTGAACACTGAAGCTTTCTTT
CASTPQGLNTEAFF
>few|13|TRBV21-1|TRBJ2-4|.
TGTGCCAGCATTCACGGGAGCCAAAACATTCAGTACTTC
CASIHGSQNIQYF
>.|15|TRBV18|TRBJ2-3|.
TGTGCCAGCTCTTCACCGGTAGGTGGGGCTGATACGCAGTATTTT
CASSSPVGGADTQYF
>.|15|TRBV7-2|TRBJ2-7|TRBD2
TGTGCCAGCAGCTGGGCGGGCGGGGGGAGGTACGAGCAGTACTTC
CASSWAGGGRYEQYF
>.|17|TRBV27|TRBJ2-7|.
TGTGCCAGCAGTTGGAAAATCCCGGCAGGGGACTCCTACGAGCAGTACTTC
CASSWKIPAGDSYEQYF
>.|16|TRBV6-5|TRBJ2-7|TRBD1
TGTGCCAGCAGTTACTCTCGGACAGGGAGACCCTACGAGCAGTACTTC
CASSYSRTGRPYEQYF
>.|14|TRBV6-5|TRBJ2-7|TRBD1
TGTGCCAGCAGTCACGACAGGGATAACTACGAGCAGTACTTC
CASSHDRDNYEQYF
>few|12|TRBV14|TRBJ2-7|TRBD1
TGTGCCAGCAGCCGACAGGACAGGGGGCAGTACTTC
CASSRQDRGQYF
>.|17|TRBV5-4|TRBJ2-7|TRBD2
TGTGCCAGCAGCCTCGGGACTAGCGTTCTCAGCTCCTACGAGCAGTACTTC
CASSLGTSVLSSYEQYF
>.|15|TRBV30|TRBJ2-6|.
TGTGCCTGGAGTATGACTAGATCTGGGGCCAACGTCCTGACTTTC
CAWSMTRSGANVLTF
>.|15|TRBV19|TRBJ1-2|TRBD1
TGTGCCAGTAAGCAGGGGGCGCATACTAACTATGGCTACACCTTC
CASKQGAHTNYGYTF
>.|15|TRBV7-7|TRBJ2-3|.
TGTGCTAGCAGCTTAGGGCGGTTGAGCACAGATACGCAGTATTTT
CASSLGRLSTDTQYF
>.|14|TRBV29-1|TRBJ2-7|TRBD1
TGCAGCGTGGCCCCCGGGACAGGGGCCTACGAGCAGTACTTC
CSVAPGTGAYEQYF
>.|13|TRBV6-5|TRBJ1-2|TRBD1
TGTGCCAGCAGACCAACAGGGGGAAATGGCTACACCTTC
CASRPTGGNGYTF
>.|15|TRBV6-1|TRBJ1-2|.
TGTGCCAGCAGTGAAGGGACAACTGCTAACTATGGCTACACCTTC
CASSEGTTANYGYTF
>.|15|TRBV27|TRBJ2-3|TRBD1
TGTGCCAGCAGTTTAAAAGGGGGCGGAACAGATACGCAGTATTTT
CASSLKGGGTDTQYF
>.|12|TRBV7-3|TRBJ2-1|.
TGTGCCAGCAGCTCAGGAGGTAATGAGCAGTTCTTC
CASSSGGNEQFF
>.|14|TRBV6-6|TRBJ1-1|.
TGTGCCAGCAGCCATACGGGAGGGACCACTGAAGCTTTCTTT
CASSHTGGTTEAFF
>.|15|TRBV5-6|TRBJ1-2|TRBD1
TGTGCCAGCAGCTCAACGACAGGGCTTGTTTATGGCTACACCTTC
CASSSTTGLVYGYTF
>.|15|TRBV30|TRBJ2-7|TRBD2
TGTGCCTGGAGTGTACCCGGGAGGAGCTCCTACGAGCAGTACTTC
CAWSVPGRSSYEQYF
>.|16|TRBV9|TRBJ2-5|TRBD1
TGTGCCAGCAGCGCACGGGACAGGGGGCGCGGAGAGACCCAGTACTTC
CASSARDRGRGETQYF
>.|16|TRBV27|TRBJ1-1|.
TGTGCCAGCAGTTCCCCCAGGTTTGGTCTCCCGACTGAAGCTTTCTTT
CASSSPRFGLPTEAFF
>.|14|TRBV10-3|TRBJ1-2|.
TGTGCCATCAGTGAGCCGACGACTATCTATGGCTACACCTTC
CAISEPTTIYGYTF